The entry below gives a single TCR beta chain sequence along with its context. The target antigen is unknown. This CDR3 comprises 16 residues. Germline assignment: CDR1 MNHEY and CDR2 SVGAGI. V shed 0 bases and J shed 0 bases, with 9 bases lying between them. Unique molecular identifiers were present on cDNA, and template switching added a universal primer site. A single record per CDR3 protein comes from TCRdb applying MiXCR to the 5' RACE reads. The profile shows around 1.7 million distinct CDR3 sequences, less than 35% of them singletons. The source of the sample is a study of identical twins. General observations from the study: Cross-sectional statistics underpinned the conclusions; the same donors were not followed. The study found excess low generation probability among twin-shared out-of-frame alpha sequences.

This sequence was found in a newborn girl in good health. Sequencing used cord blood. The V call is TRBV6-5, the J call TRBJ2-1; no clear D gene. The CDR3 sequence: CASSYSRSFSYNEQFF. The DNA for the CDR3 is TGTGCCAGCAGTTACTCTAGGTCGTTCTCCTACAATGAGCAGTTCTTC.